These 3 T cell receptor beta chains share one sample of origin, sequenced in a study of a mutant IDH1 vaccine in newly diagnosed glioma. The protocol was immunoSEQ multiplex PCR, while the TCRdb copy is restricted to in-frame clones and leaves out a portion. The sample contains under 80,000 clones, 65% to 90% of which appear only once. Time point: baseline, week 1 (first vaccination visit). Treatment meaning: pre-vaccination baseline after standard-of-care therapy. This specimen was PBMCs, taken from a glioma patient treated with radiotherapy, temozolomide or both. The receptor set was obtained from a man aged 25 to 40 with glioma.

The rearrangement joins TRBV5-8 to TRBJ1-5; D not resolved. V shed 5 bases and J shed 1 base, with 10 bases lying between them. Germline V gives CDR1 SGHTS, CDR2 YDEGEE. There are 14 residues in the CDR3. The CDR3 here is CASRKRVSNQPQHF. The CDR3 DNA reads TGTGCCAGCAGGAAGCGAGTAAGCAATCAGCCCCAGCATTTT.

The V and J genes are TRBV14 and TRBJ2-2; TRBD2 might be the D (5 bases). The CDR3 is 18 amino acids. The V gene lost 3 bases and the J gene lost 6 bases, with 23 bases spanning the gap. Per the germline V gene, CDR1 is SGHDN and CDR2 is FVKESK. The DNA of the CDR3 is TGTGCCAGCAGCCACCCCGTAGGTTTTCGGGGATCCCCCGGGGAGCTGTTTTTT. Translating it yields CASSHPVGFRGSPGELFF.

The chain has TRBV7-9 and TRBJ1-2; 8 bases line up with TRBD1. V lost 3 bases to trimming and J lost 7 bases; unmatched junction nucleotides: 7. CDR3 size: 14 residues. Per the germline V gene, CDR1 is SEHNR and CDR2 is FQNEAQ (reference sequence). The CDR3 sequence is CASSLGDRRGGYTF. CDR3 bases: TGTGCCAGCAGCTTGGGGGACAGGCGGGGTGGCTACACCTTC.